Below, 15 T cell receptor beta chains from the same sample are listed, as sequenced in a study of technical replicates of blood from a few donors. Assay: immunoSEQ multiplex PCR; the TCRdb copy retains only in-frame clones and omits some. The repertoire holds approximately 79,000 clones, with 75% to 95% as singletons. The source material was T cells isolated from PBMCs. These receptors came from a human donor in good health.

CDR3 loop: CASSEYGTVPNYGYTF. The CDR3 DNA reads as TGTGCCAGCAGTGAATACGGGACAGTCCCTAACTATGGCTACACCTTC. The chain is built from TRBV6-1 and TRBJ1-2, with 7 positions matching TRBD1. The CDR3 length is 16 residues. The ends lost 2 bases at V and 0 bases at J; junction bases unmatched: 6. From germline, CDR1 is MNHNS and CDR2 SASEGT.

Notes on this clone: A read error may account for a junction end that differs from germline. The chain uses TRBV15 and TRBJ2-7; D not certain. CDR3 size: 14 residues. Germline loops: CDR1 LNHNV, CDR2 YYDKDF (reference sequence). The CDR3 DNA reads as TGTGCCACCAGCAGAGCTCTTACATCCTCCGAGCAGTACTTC. Its protein is CATSRALTSSEQYF.

This chain joins TRBV7-9 and TRBJ1-2; D unresolved. Germline V CDR1 and CDR2: SEHNR, FQNEAQ (reference sequence). The CDR3 has 15 residues. V gave up 5 bases and J gave up 3 bases, with 16 bases separating them. The CDR3 loop reads CASSPSGLHYYGYTF. Written as DNA, the CDR3 is TGTGCCAGCAGCCCTAGCGGCTTACACTACTATGGCTACACCTTC.

This clone was seen only a few times. This CDR3 is CASSEAAMNTEAFF. Written as DNA, the CDR3 is TGTGCCAGCAGTGAGGCGGCCATGAACACTGAAGCTTTCTTT. The chain uses TRBV6-1 and TRBJ1-1; no clear D. V shed 3 bases and J shed 0 bases, with 8 bases lying between them. CDR1 MNHNS and CDR2 SASEGT come from the germline V gene. The length of the CDR3 is 14 residues.

This CDR3 is CASSFLVGYTF. CDR3 DNA sequence: TGTGCCAGCAGCTTTTTAGTTGGCTACACCTTC. V usage is TRBV5-5 and J usage is TRBJ1-2; no clear D gene. Between the trimmed V and J ends, which lost 2 bases and 7 bases, there was a span of 6 bases. The CDR3 is 11 amino acids. The germline gives CDR1 SGHKS, CDR2 YYEKEE (reference sequence).

The V gene is TRBV2, the J gene TRBJ2-1; a possible D gene is TRBD2 (5 bases). CDR1 and CDR2 (germline): SNHLY, FYNNEI. V dropped 3 bases and J dropped 0 bases, with 9 bases sitting between them. CDR3 size: 15 residues. The CDR3 sequence is CASSDGRGSYNEQFF. The CDR3 bases are TGTGCCAGCAGTGATGGACGGGGCTCCTACAATGAGCAGTTCTTC.

The chain carries TRBV4-3 and TRBJ2-2; 12 nucleotides line up with TRBD2. V dropped 2 bases and J dropped 7; count of bases not matched to a gene: 8. CDR3 size: 17 residues. CDR1 is LGHNA and CDR2 is YSLEER in the germline V gene. The CDR3 DNA is TGCGCCAGCAGCCAAACAGCTAGCGGGAGGGCCAACGGGGAGCTGTTTTTT. Translation: CASSQTASGRANGELFF.

V is TRBV11-3 and J is TRBJ2-2; possibly TRBD2 for D (5 bases). Germline loops: CDR1 SGHNT, CDR2 YENEEA. The V and J ends lost 1 base and 5 bases respectively, with 5 bases between them. The CDR3 consists of 13 residues. DNA for the CDR3: TGTGCCAGCAGCTTAGGGAGGACCGGGGAGCTGTTTTTT. Translating it yields CASSLGRTGELFF.

The chain carries TRBV7-2 and TRBJ2-3; 7 bases align to TRBD2. Germline V gene lookup returns CDR1 SGHTA and CDR2 FQGNSA. Unmatched junction bases numbered 12, after V lost 5 bases and J lost 7 bases. The CDR3 runs to 15 residues. CDR3 residues: CASSQGGGGKNTQYF. In DNA, the CDR3 is TGTGCCAGCAGCCAAGGTGGGGGAGGGAAGAATACGCAGTATTTT.

The chain is built from TRBV19 and TRBJ2-1; 7 bases line up with TRBD2. The V and J ends lost 5 bases and 2 bases, in that order; junction bases with no gene match: 9. From germline, CDR1 is LNHDA and CDR2 SQIVND (reference sequence). The CDR3 has 16 residues. CDR3 protein: CASSPHTSDPYNEQFF. CDR3 DNA: TGTGCCAGTAGTCCTCACACTAGCGACCCCTACAATGAGCAGTTCTTC.

The chain joins TRBV28 to TRBJ1-3; TRBD1 is a possible D gene (5 bases). Trimming took off 3 bases at V and 4 bases at J, with 10 bases between the two ends. Per germline, CDR1 MDHEN and CDR2 SYDVKM. The CDR3 is made up of 14 amino acids. The chain's CDR3 is CASSFVGLGNTIYF. DNA of the CDR3: TGTGCCAGCAGTTTCGTGGGGCTCGGAAACACCATATATTTT. Filled out from reference TRBV28 and TRBJ1-3, the complete variable domain reads DVKVTQSSRYLVKRTGEKVFLECVQDMDHENMFWYRQDPGLGLRLIYFSYDVKMKEKGDIPEGYSVSREKKERFSLILESASTNQTSMYLCASSFVGLGNTIYFGEGSWLTVV.

As for this clone: At one end, the junction sequence differs from germline, possibly due to a read error. The chain employs TRBV13 and TRBJ1-4; D unresolved. Per the germline V gene, CDR1 is PRHDT and CDR2 is FYEKMQ (reference sequence). This CDR3 region has 13 residues. CDR3 sequence: CASSLGRGEKLFF. In nucleotides, the CDR3 is TGTGCCAGCAGCCTAGGGCGCGGTGAAAAACTGTTTTTT.

The chain uses TRBV6-5 and TRBJ2-5; 7 bases line up with TRBD2. CDR3 length equals 14 residues. The germline V gene has CDR1 MNHEY and CDR2 SVGAGI. The V and J ends lost 6 bases and 1 base, in that order; junction bases with no gene match: 5. This chain's CDR3 is CASSRGVTQETQYF. CDR3 DNA: TGTGCCAGCAGCCGGGGGGTTACCCAAGAGACCCAGTACTTC.

This rearrangement joins TRBV7-3 to TRBJ2-7; unclear D gene. The CDR3 runs to 14 residues. V was clipped by 3 bases and J by 12 bases, with 21 bases between them. CDR1 and CDR2 (germline): SGHTA, FQGTGA. CDR3 in DNA: TGTGCCAGCAGCTTCCAGGAACGTAGGATAAGTGCGTACTTC. Protein: CASSFQERRISAYF. Complete variable domain (other parts from reference TRBV7-3 and TRBJ2-7): GAGVSQTPSNKVTEKGKYVELRCDPISGHTALYWYRQSLGQGPEFLIYFQGTGAADDSGLPNDRFFAVRPEGSVSTLKIQRTERGDSAVYLCASSFQERRISAYFGPGTRLTVT.

The J gene is TRBJ1-1, the V gene TRBV19, with D uncertain. Trimming took off 11 bases at V and 0 bases at J, with 13 bases between the two ends. Germline lookup yields CDR1 LNHDA and CDR2 SQIVND (reference sequence). CDR3 length: 13 residues. The CDR3 DNA follows: TGTGCCTCCCAAGGACTCCTGAACACTGAAGCTTTCTTT. It specifies CASQGLLNTEAFF.